Shown below are 13 T cell receptor beta chains from a single sample sequenced in a study of identical twins. TCRdb passed the 5' RACE reads through MiXCR, listing each CDR3 protein once. The sample contains 500,000 or so distinct CDR3 sequences, approximately 15% of which appear only once. These records were also assigned to another study, of yellow fever vaccine responses in identical twins.

Source material: CD4+ T cells sorted from blood. The receptor set was obtained from a woman aged 18 to 35 in good health.

CDR3 sequence: CASGGEQYF. The CDR3 DNA is TGTGCCTCAGGGGGAGAGCAGTACTTC. This chain links TRBV6-1 with TRBJ2-7; 7 nucleotides align to TRBD1. The V gene end was trimmed by 11 bases and the J gene end by 7 bases; junction bases not matched to a gene: 2. Germline CDR1 is MNHNS and CDR2 is SASEGT. CDR3 length: 9 amino acids.

This clonotype has more than one count but fewer than ten. This rearrangement joins TRBV6-1 to TRBJ2-6; no firm D call. The V and J ends lost 10 bases and 0 bases respectively, with 10 bases between them. The CDR3 contains 14 residues. CDR1 and CDR2 from the germline V gene are MNHNS and SASEGT. Here the CDR3 DNA reads TGTGCCACTAACTCTATCTCTGGGGCCAACGTCCTGACTTTC. Translation: CATNSISGANVLTF.

This clonotype has a handful of counts. The chain recombines TRBV20-1 with TRBJ2-5; 7 bases align to TRBD2. The V and J ends lost 1 base and 1 base, in that order; junction bases with no gene match: 6. CDR1 is DFQATT and CDR2 is SNEGSKA in the germline V gene (reference sequence). This CDR3 contains 15 residues. CDR3 nucleotides: TGCAGTGCTAGAGTCGCTAGCGGATCCCAAGAGACCCAGTACTTC. Amino acids: CSARVASGSQETQYF.

The rearrangement links TRBV15 to TRBJ2-5; tentatively, D is TRBD1 or TRBD2 (5 bases each). Germline CDR1 reads LNHNV; CDR2 reads YYDKDF (reference sequence). V was shortened by 1 base and J by 5 bases, with 11 bases between the two germline ends. The CDR3 extends over 14 amino acids. This CDR3 is CATSRGPWGETQYF. For the CDR3, the DNA is TGTGCCACCAGCAGAGGGCCCTGGGGGGAGACCCAGTACTTC.

The chain carries TRBV24-1 and TRBJ2-1; D is unclear. Per germline, CDR1 KGHDR and CDR2 SFDVKD. The CDR3 consists of 16 residues. V was cut by 1 base and J by 1 base, with 10 bases left in between. This chain's CDR3 is CATSDLRPESYNEQFF. In DNA, the CDR3 is TGTGCCACCAGTGATTTACGGCCCGAGTCCTACAATGAGCAGTTCTTC.

The CDR3 spells CASQETDTQYF. The CDR3 bases are TGTGCCAGCCAGGAGACAGATACGCAGTATTTT. The J gene is TRBJ2-3, the V gene TRBV6-6; D remains unclear. CDR3 length equals 11 residues. Germline CDR1 and CDR2: MNHNY and SVGAGI (reference sequence). Trimming removed 8 bases from V and 3 bases from J, with 6 bases in between.

This clonotype was seen a few times. The genes are TRBV7-2 and TRBJ2-7; 7 positions match TRBD1. The V segment lost 0 bases and the J segment 3 bases; nucleotides outside the gene matches: 17. CDR1 is SGHTA and CDR2 is FQGNSA in the germline V gene. This CDR3 has 19 residues. CDR3 in DNA: TGTGCCAGCAGCTTAGCCGGACAGGATCGCTTCCCAAGATTCTACGAGCAGTACTTC. This encodes CASSLAGQDRFPRFYEQYF. Full variable domain (outside the CDR3, taken from reference TRBV7-2 and TRBJ2-7): GAGVSQSPSNKVTEKGKDVELRCDPISGHTALYWYRQSLGQGLEFLIYFQGNSAPDKSGLPSDRFSAERTGGSVSTLTIQRTQQEDSAVYLCASSLAGQDRFPRFYEQYFGPGTRLTVT.

This clonotype was counted at least ten times. The chain couples TRBV7-2 to TRBJ1-6; possible D gene TRBD1, 5 bases. Germline V lookup: CDR1 SGHTA, CDR2 FQGNSA. V was cut by 2 bases and J by 6 bases, with 14 bases left in between. The CDR3 sequence is 16 residues long. The CDR3 reads CASSLSLGALNSPLHF. CDR3 sequence (DNA): TGTGCCAGCAGCTTAAGTTTAGGGGCCCTTAATTCACCCCTCCACTTT.

The sample holds many counts of this clonotype. The chain joins TRBV5-1 to TRBJ1-2; no clear D gene. V was pared by 4 bases and J by 4 bases, with 11 bases between. Looked up from germline, CDR1 is SGHRS and CDR2 is YFSETQ. This CDR3 spans 13 amino acids. The CDR3 region has the DNA TGCGCCAGCAGCCCGCCACAGTCCTATGGCTACACCTTC. Translation gives CASSPPQSYGYTF.

This clonotype was picked up many times. The V and J genes are TRBV24-1 and TRBJ2-4; possibly TRBD2 for D (6 bases). Trimming removed 4 bases at V and 10 bases at J, with 22 bases between. Germline CDR1 and CDR2: KGHDR and SFDVKD. The CDR3 extends over 16 amino acids. The CDR3 is CATSDPGDSVGGIQYF. The CDR3, as DNA: TGTGCCACCAGTGACCCGGGGGATTCCGTGGGAGGAATTCAGTACTTC.

This clonotype was detected a few times. CDR3 in amino acids: CSVDRAPYF. In nucleotides, the CDR3 is TGCAGCGTGGACAGGGCCCCGTACTTC. The chain links TRBV29-1 to TRBJ2-5; 8 positions match TRBD1. CDR1 SQVTM and CDR2 ANQGSEA come from the germline V gene. This CDR3 is 9 amino acids long. The V segment lost 6 bases and the J segment 13 bases; nucleotides outside the gene matches: 4.

V and J are TRBV20-1 and TRBJ2-6; D is unclear. V was trimmed by 3 bases and J by 2 bases, leaving 11 bases between them. This CDR3 comprises 15 residues. Germline CDR1 reads DFQATT; CDR2 reads SNEGSKA (reference sequence). The CDR3 DNA follows: TGCAGTGCTAGGGTCTCCGGTCCTGGGGCCAACGTCCTGACTTTC. The encoded protein is CSARVSGPGANVLTF.

This clonotype was found a few times. The V call is TRBV29-1, the J call TRBJ1-1; weak D call: TRBD1 (5 bases). Germline loops: CDR1 SQVTM, CDR2 ANQGSEA. The CDR3 length is 13 residues. V was trimmed by 6 bases and J by 4 bases, leaving 15 bases between them. CDR3 coding DNA: TGCAGCGTGTTAGAGGGGACCGTCACTGAAGCTTTCTTT. Protein: CSVLEGTVTEAFF.